One T cell receptor beta chain is described in this entry. The antigen is unknown. cDNA came from roughly 0.53 to 1 ug RNA primed by random hexamers. Across 54 Vbeta and 13 Jbeta, immunoSEQ multiplex PCR amplified TCR beta CDR3. TCRdb reprocessed the immunoSEQ multiplex PCR reads with MiXCR, giving one entry per CDR3 protein. The data show roughly 200,000 distinct CDR3 sequences, with about 93% seen just once and 0.1% to 0.12% held by the top ten. The source of the sample is a study of CD8 T cells in Susac syndrome. Whole-study findings and limits: The relatively small number of individuals in the TCR sequencing and HLA analysis was acknowledged by the study.

The CD8+ and CD4+ T cells were isolated magnetically using a negative isolation approach, whereas the TEMRA cells were enriched by FACS. The source of this sequence is a human donor in good health. The sequenced material came from CD4+ T cells from PBMCs.

CDR3 DNA: TGTGCCAGCAGTTCGACCGGGAGAGGTAATTCACCCCTCCACTTT. It is translated as CASSSTGRGNSPLHF. The V call is TRBV12-3 or TRBV12-4, the J call TRBJ1-6; D is undetermined. V shed 4 bases and J shed 6 bases, with 13 bases lying between them. This CDR3 has 15 residues.